This T cell receptor beta chain came from a study of blood T cells in healthy people across ages. Study-wide points: Changes in expanded clonotypes were possibly confounded, as the CMV status of donors was unknown. Older individuals had lower TCR beta diversity per million T cells (the decline was roughly linear).

Donation came from healthy Caucasian individuals in Russia who were aged 6 to 90. Isolated per sample were at least 6 million PBMCs. This clonotype was observed once. The antigen is unknown. A second PCR, run for about 7 to 11 cycles, used a sample-barcoded 5' primer plus a J-beta primer mix. TCRdb re-derived calls from the 5' RACE reads in MiXCR, one entry per CDR3 protein. The sample shows 1.5 million to 1.8 million distinct CDR3 sequences, about 42% of them seen only once. The sequenced sample consisted of blood. The clonotype was recovered from a woman under 30 in good health.

The CDR3 protein is CASSLASLLAGSEQYF. CDR3 DNA sequence: TGTGCCAGCAGTTTGGCCTCACTCTTAGCGGGATCCGAGCAGTACTTC. The chain recombines TRBV28 with TRBJ2-4; 8 bases are shared with TRBD2. Near its end, the DNA agrees better with TRBJ2-7, so the J call may be wrong. Germline CDR1 and CDR2: MDHEN and SYDVKM. The CDR3 sequence is 16 residues long.